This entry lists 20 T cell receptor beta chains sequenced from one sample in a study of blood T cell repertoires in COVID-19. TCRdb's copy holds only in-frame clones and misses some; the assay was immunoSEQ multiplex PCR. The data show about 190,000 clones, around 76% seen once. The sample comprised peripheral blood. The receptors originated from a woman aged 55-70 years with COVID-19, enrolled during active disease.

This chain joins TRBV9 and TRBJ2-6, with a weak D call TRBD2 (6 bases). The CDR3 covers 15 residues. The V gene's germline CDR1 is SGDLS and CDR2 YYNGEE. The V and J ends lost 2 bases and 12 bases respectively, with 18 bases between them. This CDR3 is CASSVSGREAGVLTF. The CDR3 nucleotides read TGTGCCAGCAGCGTTTCAGGACGGGAAGCGGGCGTCCTGACTTTC.

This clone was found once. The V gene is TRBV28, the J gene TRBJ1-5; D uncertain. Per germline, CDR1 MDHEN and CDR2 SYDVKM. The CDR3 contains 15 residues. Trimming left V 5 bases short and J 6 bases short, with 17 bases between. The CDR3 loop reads CASSTRGVGGQPQHF. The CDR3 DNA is TGTGCCAGCAGTACCCGGGGAGTGGGCGGTCAGCCCCAGCATTTT.

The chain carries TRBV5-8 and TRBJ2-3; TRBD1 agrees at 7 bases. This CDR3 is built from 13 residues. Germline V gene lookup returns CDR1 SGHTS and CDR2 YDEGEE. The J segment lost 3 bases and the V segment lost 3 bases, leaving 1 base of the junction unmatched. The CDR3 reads CASSSRGTDTQYF. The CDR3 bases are TGTGCCAGCAGCTCCAGGGGGACAGATACGCAGTATTTT.

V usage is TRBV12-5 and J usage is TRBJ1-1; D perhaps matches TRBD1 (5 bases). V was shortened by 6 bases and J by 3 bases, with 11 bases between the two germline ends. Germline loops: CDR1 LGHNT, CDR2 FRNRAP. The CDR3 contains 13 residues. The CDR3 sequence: CASGDSPYTEAFF. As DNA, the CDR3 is TGTGCTAGTGGCGACAGTCCCTACACTGAAGCTTTCTTT. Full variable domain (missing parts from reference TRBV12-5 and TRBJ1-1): DARVTQTPRHKVTEMGQEVTMRCQPILGHNTVFWYRQTMMQGLELLAYFRNRAPLDDSGMPKDRFSAEMPDATLATLKIQPSEPRDSAVYFCASGDSPYTEAFFGQGTRLTVV.

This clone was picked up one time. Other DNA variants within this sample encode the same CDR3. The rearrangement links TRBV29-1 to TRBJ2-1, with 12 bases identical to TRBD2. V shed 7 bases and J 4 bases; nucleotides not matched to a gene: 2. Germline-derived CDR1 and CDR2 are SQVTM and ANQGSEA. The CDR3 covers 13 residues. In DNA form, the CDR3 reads TGCAGCGGAGGACTAGCGGGGTACAATGAGCAGTTCTTC. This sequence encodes CSGGLAGYNEQFF.

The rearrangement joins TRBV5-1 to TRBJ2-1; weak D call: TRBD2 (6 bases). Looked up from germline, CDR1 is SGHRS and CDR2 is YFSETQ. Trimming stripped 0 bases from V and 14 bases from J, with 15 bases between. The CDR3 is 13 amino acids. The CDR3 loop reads CASSLDPGTGEFF. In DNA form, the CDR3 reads TGCGCCAGCAGCTTGGATCCCGGGACTGGGGAGTTCTTC.

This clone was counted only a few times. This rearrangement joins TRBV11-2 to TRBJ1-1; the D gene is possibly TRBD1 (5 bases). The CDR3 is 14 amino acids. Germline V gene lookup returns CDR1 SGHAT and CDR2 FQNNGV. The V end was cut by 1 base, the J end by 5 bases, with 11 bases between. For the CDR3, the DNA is TGTGCCAGCAGCTTAGCAGGGCGACGGACTGAAGCTTTCTTT. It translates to CASSLAGRRTEAFF.

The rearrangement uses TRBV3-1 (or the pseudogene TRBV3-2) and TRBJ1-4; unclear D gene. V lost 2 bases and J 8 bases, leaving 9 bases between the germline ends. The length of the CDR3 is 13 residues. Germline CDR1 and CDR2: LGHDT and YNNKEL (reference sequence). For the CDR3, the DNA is TGTGCCAGCAGCCAACTGGAGAAAGAAAAACTGTTTTTT. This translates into CASSQLEKEKLFF.

The CDR3 sequence is CASSPSRGQPNEKLFF. The CDR3, as DNA: TGTGCCAGCTCACCCTCGCGGGGACAGCCTAATGAAAAACTGTTTTTT. J is TRBJ1-4 and V is TRBV18; 7 nucleotides match TRBD1. This CDR3 has 16 amino acids. V lost 3 bases, J lost 3 bases, and 7 bases stayed unmatched. Germline V gene lookup returns CDR1 KGHSH and CDR2 LQKENI.

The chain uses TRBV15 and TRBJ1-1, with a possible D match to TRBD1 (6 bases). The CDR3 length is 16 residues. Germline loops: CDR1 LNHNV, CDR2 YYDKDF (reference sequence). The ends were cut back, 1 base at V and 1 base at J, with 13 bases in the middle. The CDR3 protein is CATSRVDLTGNTEAFF. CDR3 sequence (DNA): TGTGCCACCAGCAGAGTGGATTTGACAGGGAACACTGAAGCTTTCTTT.

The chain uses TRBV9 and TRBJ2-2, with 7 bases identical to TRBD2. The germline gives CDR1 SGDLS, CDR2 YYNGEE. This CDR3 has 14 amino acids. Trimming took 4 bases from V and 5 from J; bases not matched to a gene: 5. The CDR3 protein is CASSTGGGTGELFF. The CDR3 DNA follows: TGTGCCAGCAGCACGGGGGGTGGTACCGGGGAGCTGTTTTTT.

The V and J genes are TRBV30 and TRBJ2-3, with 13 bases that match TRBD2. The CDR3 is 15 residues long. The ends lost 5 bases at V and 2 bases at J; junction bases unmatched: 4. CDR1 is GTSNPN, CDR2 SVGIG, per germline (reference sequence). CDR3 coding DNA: TGTGCCTGGTCGACTAGCGGGGGGATCACAGATACGCAGTATTTT. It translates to CAWSTSGGITDTQYF.

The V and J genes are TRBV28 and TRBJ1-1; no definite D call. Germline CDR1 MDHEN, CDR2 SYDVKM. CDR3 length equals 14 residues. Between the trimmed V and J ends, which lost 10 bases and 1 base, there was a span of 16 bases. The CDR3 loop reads CATHKTLGNTEAFF. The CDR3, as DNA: TGTGCCACCCATAAAACCCTCGGGAACACTGAAGCTTTCTTT.

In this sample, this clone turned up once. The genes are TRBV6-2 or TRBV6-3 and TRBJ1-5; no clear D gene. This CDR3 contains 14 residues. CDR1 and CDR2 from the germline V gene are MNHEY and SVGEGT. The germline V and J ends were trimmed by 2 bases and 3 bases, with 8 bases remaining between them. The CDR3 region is CASSYHSYNQPQHF. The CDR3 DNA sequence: TGTGCCAGCAGTTACCACAGCTACAATCAGCCCCAGCATTTT.

CDR3 sequence (DNA): TGTGCCAGCAGCTTGGGGGACAGGGGGCAAGAGACCCAGTACTTC. This translates into CASSLGDRGQETQYF. V usage is TRBV5-8 and J usage is TRBJ2-5; 11 nucleotides align to TRBD1. In germline, CDR1 is SGHTS, CDR2 YDEGEE. V shed 0 bases and J 2 bases; nucleotides not matched to a gene: 0. The CDR3 runs to 15 residues.

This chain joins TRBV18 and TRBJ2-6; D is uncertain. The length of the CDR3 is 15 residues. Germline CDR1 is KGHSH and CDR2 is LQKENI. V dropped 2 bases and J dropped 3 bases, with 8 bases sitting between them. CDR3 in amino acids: CASSPIGFGANVLTF. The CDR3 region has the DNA TGTGCCAGCTCACCAATCGGTTTTGGGGCCAACGTCCTGACTTTC.

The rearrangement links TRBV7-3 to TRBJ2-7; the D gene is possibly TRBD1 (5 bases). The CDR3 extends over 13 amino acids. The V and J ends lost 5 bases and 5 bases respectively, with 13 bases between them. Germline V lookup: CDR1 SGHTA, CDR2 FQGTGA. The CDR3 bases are TGTGCCAGCAGCCAGGGTGCCTTCCACGAGCAGTACTTC. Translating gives CASSQGAFHEQYF. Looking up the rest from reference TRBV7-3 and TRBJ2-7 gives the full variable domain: GAGVSQTPSNKVTEKGKYVELRCDPISGHTALYWYRQSLGQGPEFLIYFQGTGAADDSGLPNDRFFAVRPEGSVSTLKIQRTERGDSAVYLCASSQGAFHEQYFGPGTRLTVT.

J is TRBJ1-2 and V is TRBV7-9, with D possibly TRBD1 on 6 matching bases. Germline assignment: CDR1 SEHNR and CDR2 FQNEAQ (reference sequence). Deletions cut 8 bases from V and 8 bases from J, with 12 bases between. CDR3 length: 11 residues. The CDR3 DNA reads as TGTGCCAGCGAGGGCGGGGGCGGCTACACCTTC. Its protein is CASEGGGGYTF.

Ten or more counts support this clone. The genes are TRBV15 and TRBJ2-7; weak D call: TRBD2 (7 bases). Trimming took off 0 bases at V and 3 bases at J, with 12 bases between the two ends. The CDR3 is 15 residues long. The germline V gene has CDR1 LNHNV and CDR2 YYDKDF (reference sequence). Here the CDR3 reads CATSREREGGYEQYF. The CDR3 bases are TGTGCCACCAGCAGAGAGAGGGAGGGGGGCTACGAGCAGTACTTC.

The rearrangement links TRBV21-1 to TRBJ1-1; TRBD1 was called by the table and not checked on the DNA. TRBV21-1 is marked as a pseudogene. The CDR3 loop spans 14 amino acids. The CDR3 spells CASSAGTVNTEAFF. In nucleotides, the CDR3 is TGTGCCAGCAGCGCAGGGACAGTGAACACTGAAGCTTTCTTT.